The 32 T cell receptor beta chains below were found in one sample sequenced in a study of beta chain features in type 1 diabetes. The isolated RNA, all of it, was reverse transcribed, so expressed TCRB transcripts were what got sequenced. Some clones are missing from TCRdb's copy, which holds only in-frame ones; the method was immunoSEQ multiplex PCR. The sample gives 400,000 to 500,000 clones, about 15% of which show up once; about 0.034% is in the top ten. Sequencing was carried out using naive CD4+ T cells from blood. The source of these receptors is a young man in good health.

This clone showed up just a few times. The V and J genes are TRBV2 and TRBJ2-7; the D is unclear. The germline gives CDR1 SNHLY, CDR2 FYNNEI. This CDR3 is built from 12 residues. Trimming pared 8 bases from V and 0 bases from J, leaving 8 bases between. CDR3 bases: TGTGCCAGCGGAGCTACCTCCTACGAGCAGTACGTC. It encodes CASGATSYEQYV.

V gene TRBV5-4 combines with J gene TRBJ1-5, with TRBD1 matching over 9 bases. Trimming at V came to 4 bases and at J to 6 bases, leaving 5 bases not matched to a gene. CDR3 length: 14 residues. Germline lookup yields CDR1 SGHNT and CDR2 YYREEE (reference sequence). CDR3 nucleotide sequence: TGTGCCAGCAGCCCGGGACAGGGCACTCAGCCCCAGCATTTT. It translates to CASSPGQGTQPQHF.

The rearrangement links TRBV7-2 to TRBJ1-2; maybe TRBD1 (6 bases). The germline V gene encodes CDR1 SGHTA and CDR2 FQGNSA. Trimming took 1 base from V and 8 from J, leaving 11 bases between them. CDR3 length equals 13 residues. CDR3 nucleotide sequence: TGTGCCAGCAGCTTAGTAGCAGGGGAAGGCTACACCTTC. This gives the protein CASSLVAGEGYTF.

The J gene is TRBJ2-1, the V gene TRBV11-3; TRBD2 matches 7 bases. CDR3 length: 16 amino acids. V trimming: 1 base; J trimming: 8 bases; junction bases outside the gene matches: 11. In germline, CDR1 is SGHNT, CDR2 YENEEA. The CDR3 DNA follows: TGTGCCAGCAGCTTAGGTCTGAGAGGGAGGGCCGATGAGCAGTTCTTC. Its protein is CASSLGLRGRADEQFF. The variable domain in full, with the rest retrieved from reference TRBV11-3 and TRBJ2-1, is EAGVVQSPRYKIIEKKQPVAFWCNPISGHNTLYWYLQNLGQGPELLIRYENEEAVDDSQLPKDRFSAERLKGVDSTLKIQPAELGDSAVYLCASSLGLRGRADEQFFGPGTRLTVL.

The chain combines TRBV29-1 with TRBJ2-1; D is unresolved. The germline V gene has CDR1 SQVTM and CDR2 ANQGSEA. V lost 4 bases and J 8 bases, leaving 6 bases between the germline ends. This CDR3 is built from 10 residues. CDR3 coding DNA: TGCAGCGTTGGAGCGTATGAGCAGTTCTTC. As protein: CSVGAYEQFF.

The genes are TRBV7-2 and TRBJ2-5; D gene unclear. Deletions cut 6 bases from V and 5 bases from J, with 13 bases between. The germline V gene encodes CDR1 SGHTA and CDR2 FQGNSA. The CDR3 sequence is 13 residues long. The CDR3: CASRARVRETQYF. Here the CDR3 DNA reads TGTGCCAGCAGGGCTCGGGTTAGGGAGACCCAGTACTTC. Supplemented by reference TRBV7-2 and TRBJ2-5, the full variable domain reads GAGVSQSPSNKVTEKGKDVELRCDPISGHTALYWYRQSLGQGLEFLIYFQGNSAPDKSGLPSDRFSAERTGGSVSTLTIQRTQQEDSAVYLCASRARVRETQYFGPGTRLLVL.

Concerning this clone itself: Other nucleotide sequences from this sample produce the same CDR3. The rearrangement uses TRBV18 and TRBJ2-7; perhaps TRBD1 as D (6 bases). Trimming removed 6 bases from V and 3 bases from J, with 9 bases in between. The CDR3 is 12 residues long. The V gene's germline CDR1 is KGHSH and CDR2 LQKENI. The CDR3 spells CASSLQGYEQYV. DNA of the CDR3: TGTGCCAGCTCGTTACAGGGCTACGAGCAGTACGTC.

The rearrangement uses TRBV18 and TRBJ2-6, with D possibly TRBD1 on 5 matching bases. Germline CDR1 reads KGHSH; CDR2 reads LQKENI. Trimming took 3 bases from V and 0 from J, leaving 9 bases between them. The CDR3 is 16 residues long. This chain's CDR3 is CASSPLQGSGANVLTF. CDR3 DNA sequence: TGTGCCAGCTCACCGCTGCAGGGCTCTGGGGCCAACGTCCTGACTTTC.

The chain uses TRBV4-3 and TRBJ1-1, with D hard to call. The CDR3 loop spans 18 amino acids. The germline CDR1 and CDR2 sequences are LGHNA and YSLEER. The ends were cut back, 0 bases at V and 3 bases at J, with 20 bases in the middle. CDR3 sequence reads: CASSQDSLYTEIYTEAFF. The CDR3 DNA reads as TGCGCCAGCAGCCAAGATAGTTTGTACACGGAGATATACACTGAAGCTTTCTTT.

The J gene is TRBJ2-5, the V gene TRBV9; 11 bases match TRBD1. V gave up 7 bases and J gave up 0 bases; unmatched junction bases: 11. CDR3 length equals 17 residues. The V gene's germline CDR1 is SGDLS and CDR2 YYNGEE. Here the CDR3 reads CASGPGRDRGYQETQYF. In DNA, the CDR3 is TGTGCCAGCGGACCAGGGAGGGACAGGGGGTACCAAGAGACCCAGTACTTC.

This clone was picked up a small number of times. V gene TRBV7-6 combines with J gene TRBJ2-3, with TRBD2 matching 8 bases. Per germline, CDR1 SGHVS and CDR2 FNYEAQ. The CDR3 contains 16 residues. V dropped 3 bases and J dropped 1; count of bases not matched to a gene: 6. CDR3 residues: CASSFLAGGRTDTQYF. CDR3 nucleotide sequence: TGTGCCAGCAGCTTTTTGGCGGGAGGACGCACAGATACGCAGTATTTT.

The chain links TRBV30 to TRBJ2-5; 8 nucleotides agree with TRBD2. Germline V gives CDR1 GTSNPN, CDR2 SVGIG (reference sequence). The CDR3 runs 16 residues. The V and J ends lost 5 bases and 5 bases, in that order; junction bases with no gene match: 16. CDR3 region: CAWGALGTSLRETQYF. CDR3 DNA sequence: TGTGCCTGGGGTGCCCTCGGGACTAGTCTTCGGGAGACCCAGTACTTC.

The DNA of the CDR3 is TGTGCCAGCAGTGAACGGAGGACAGGGAATGGCTACACCTTC. Encoded protein: CASSERRTGNGYTF. The V and J genes are TRBV2 and TRBJ1-2; TRBD1 matches at 8 bases. The CDR3 spans 14 residues. With 2 bases clipped from V and 6 bases from J, the junction kept 5 bases outside the gene matches. Germline V gives CDR1 SNHLY, CDR2 FYNNEI.

The gene calls are TRBV25-1 and TRBJ1-6, with 12 bases fitting TRBD1. CDR3 size: 15 residues. The V gene end was trimmed by 4 bases and the J gene end by 10 bases; junction bases not matched to a gene: 5. Per the germline V gene, CDR1 is MGHDK and CDR2 is SYGVNS. The CDR3 coding sequence is TGTGCCAGCAGTGTCGGGACAGGGGGCTTATCACCCCTCCACTTT. Amino acids: CASSVGTGGLSPLHF.

This clone occurred once. V usage is TRBV30 and J usage is TRBJ1-2; D gene uncertain. Trimming took off 3 bases at V and 6 bases at J, with 14 bases between the two ends. The CDR3 extends over 13 amino acids. CDR1 and CDR2 from the germline V gene are GTSNPN and SVGIG (reference sequence). CDR3 sequence reads: CAWRRYERDGYTF. The CDR3 DNA reads TGTGCCTGGAGGCGATACGAGAGGGATGGCTACACCTTC.

This clone showed up just a few times. V is TRBV30 and J is TRBJ2-5; D not resolved. Trimming stripped 1 base from V and 5 bases from J, with 14 bases between. Germline CDR1 reads GTSNPN; CDR2 reads SVGIG (reference sequence). This CDR3 has 14 residues. CDR3 in DNA: TGTGCCTGGAGTGAACCCAATAGGTGGGAGACCCAGTACTTC. It is translated as CAWSEPNRWETQYF.

The J gene is TRBJ2-1, the V gene TRBV14, with D perhaps matching TRBD1 or TRBD2 (5 bases each). The germline CDR1 and CDR2 sequences are SGHDN and FVKESK. The CDR3 length is 11 residues. Trimming removed 1 base at V and 11 bases at J, with 6 bases between. The CDR3 nucleotides are TGTGCCAGCAGCCAAGGGGGACAGCAGTTCTTC. It codes for CASSQGGQQFF.

A few counts support this clone. The V gene is TRBV30, the J gene TRBJ1-5, with 8 bases that match TRBD1. Germline loops: CDR1 GTSNPN, CDR2 SVGIG (reference sequence). V was clipped by 8 bases and J by 6 bases; unmatched bases: 9. The CDR3 covers 13 residues. CDR3 DNA: TGTGCCAGCGGACAGGGAACGAGTCAGCCCCAGCATTTT. This codes for CASGQGTSQPQHF.

The chain employs TRBV4-3 and TRBJ1-3, with no clear D. Trimming cost V 0 bases and J 0 bases, with 6 bases left between them. The germline CDR1 and CDR2 sequences are LGHNA and YSLEER. The CDR3 is 15 amino acids. CDR3 sequence: CASSQDAASGNTIYF. The CDR3 DNA follows: TGCGCCAGCAGCCAAGATGCAGCCTCTGGAAACACCATATATTTT.

This chain joins TRBV10-3 and TRBJ2-7; 8 bases line up with TRBD1. The CDR3 length is 15 residues. Germline V gives CDR1 ENHRY, CDR2 SYGVKD. V trimming: 5 bases; J trimming: 2 bases; junction bases outside the gene matches: 8. CDR3 loop: CAISSDRVIAYEQYF. CDR3 sequence (DNA): TGTGCCATCAGTTCGGACAGGGTAATTGCCTACGAGCAGTACTTC.

The V and J genes are TRBV7-9 and TRBJ2-5, with D uncertain. V lost 3 bases and J lost 3, with 5 bases in between. Germline loops: CDR1 SEHNR, CDR2 FQNEAQ (reference sequence). The CDR3 is made up of 12 amino acids. CDR3 sequence: CASSLRKETQYF. In nucleotides, the CDR3 is TGTGCCAGCAGCTTGAGGAAAGAGACCCAGTACTTC. The full variable domain, in which reference TRBV7-9 and TRBJ2-5 provide the parts outside the CDR3, is DTGVSQNPRHKITKRGQNVTFRCDPISEHNRLYWYRQTLGQGPEFLTYFQNEAQLEKSRLLSDRFSAERPKGSFSTLEIQRTEQGDSAMYLCASSLRKETQYFGPGTRLLVL.

This chain joins TRBV7-2 and TRBJ2-7; D remains unclear. Trimming removed 1 base at V and 3 bases at J, with 10 bases between. The CDR3 contains 14 residues. CDR1 and CDR2 from the germline V gene are SGHTA and FQGNSA. DNA for the CDR3: TGTGCCAGCAGCTTAGAGCCGGGTAACTACGAGCAGTACTTC. Its translation is CASSLEPGNYEQYF.

Only a few counts were recorded for this clone. This chain joins TRBV15 and TRBJ2-7; 9 bases align to TRBD1. The CDR3 length is 18 residues. The V gene end was trimmed by 0 bases and the J gene end by 5 bases; junction bases not matched to a gene: 14. CDR1 is LNHNV and CDR2 is YYDKDF in the germline V gene (reference sequence). The CDR3 DNA reads TGTGCCACCAGCAGAGATAGATTTTCGGGACAGGGCATAGACGAGCAGTACTTC. This gives the protein CATSRDRFSGQGIDEQYF.

This chain joins TRBV18 and TRBJ2-7; TRBD1 agrees at 9 bases. The junction had 1 base not matched to a gene; V was cut back by 3 bases and J by 7 bases. Germline V gives CDR1 KGHSH, CDR2 LQKENI. The CDR3 has 12 residues. The DNA for the CDR3 is TGTGCCAGCTCACCCGGACAGGGGGAGCAGTACGTC. This encodes CASSPGQGEQYV.

The chain is built from TRBV11-2 and TRBJ2-3; D gene ambiguous. The germline V gene encodes CDR1 SGHAT and CDR2 FQNNGV. CDR3 length: 13 amino acids. V was clipped by 6 bases and J by 0 bases, with 7 bases between them. As DNA, the CDR3 is TGTGCCAGCAGGACAACGAGCACAGATACGCAGTATTTT. Translation: CASRTTSTDTQYF.

This clone was recorded a few times. This rearrangement joins TRBV7-2 to TRBJ2-7, with 7 bases fitting TRBD2. CDR1 is SGHTA, CDR2 FQGNSA, per germline. The V and J ends lost 4 bases and 3 bases, in that order; junction bases with no gene match: 12. The CDR3 has 16 amino acids. CDR3 amino acids: CASSSSAGSALYEQYF. In nucleotides, the CDR3 is TGTGCCAGCAGCTCCTCAGCGGGGAGTGCTCTCTACGAGCAGTACTTC.

This clone was counted only a few times. The J gene is TRBJ2-1, the V gene TRBV7-9; D call uncertain. The germline gives CDR1 SEHNR, CDR2 FQNEAQ (reference sequence). The CDR3 is made up of 12 amino acids. The ends were cut back, 5 bases at V and 6 bases at J, with 8 bases in the middle. The CDR3 here is CASSPLVNEQFF. The CDR3 DNA sequence: TGTGCCAGCAGCCCTCTGGTCAATGAGCAGTTCTTC.

This clone showed up just a few times. The chain links TRBV7-2 to TRBJ2-3, with a tentative D call TRBD2 (5 bases). This CDR3 region has 15 residues. Trimming stripped 5 bases from V and 2 bases from J, with 14 bases between. Germline loops: CDR1 SGHTA, CDR2 FQGNSA. The CDR3 reads CASSVSSGNTDTQYF. The CDR3 DNA follows: TGTGCCAGCAGCGTATCCAGCGGAAACACAGATACGCAGTATTTT. Full variable domain (outside the CDR3, taken from reference TRBV7-2 and TRBJ2-3): GAGVSQSPSNKVTEKGKDVELRCDPISGHTALYWYRQSLGQGLEFLIYFQGNSAPDKSGLPSDRFSAERTGGSVSTLTIQRTQQEDSAVYLCASSVSSGNTDTQYFGPGTRLTVL.

This chain joins TRBV9 and TRBJ2-1; no firm D call. V was trimmed by 2 bases and J by 5 bases, leaving 5 bases between them. The CDR3 is 12 residues long. CDR1 and CDR2 (germline): SGDLS, YYNGEE. CDR3 region: CASSVTDNEQFF. The CDR3 DNA sequence: TGTGCCAGCAGCGTTACAGACAATGAGCAGTTCTTC.

The V gene is TRBV29-1, the J gene TRBJ2-1; D not certain. Germline V CDR1 and CDR2: SQVTM, ANQGSEA. V shed 3 bases and J shed 5 bases, with 29 bases lying between them. This CDR3 is 19 amino acids long. CDR3 coding DNA: TGCAGCGTTGAGGGTCTAACCTCCCTCGCCGAGGCCCCACACAATGAGCAGTTCTTC. Amino acid sequence: CSVEGLTSLAEAPHNEQFF.

The gene calls are TRBV7-9 and TRBJ2-5; D may match TRBD1 or TRBD2 (5 bases each). Germline V gene lookup returns CDR1 SEHNR and CDR2 FQNEAQ (reference sequence). CDR3 length: 13 residues. With 6 bases removed from V and 7 bases from J, the gap between germline ends came to 15 bases. The CDR3 DNA reads TGTGCCAGCAGTAATGGACGGGGCAGGACCCAGTACTTC. Its protein is CASSNGRGRTQYF.

V is TRBV4-3 and J is TRBJ2-6, with a weak D call TRBD1 (6 bases). The CDR3 extends over 18 amino acids. Trimming shortened V by 3 bases and J by 2 bases, and 17 bases separated the two germline ends. Germline CDR1 LGHNA, CDR2 YSLEER. CDR3 nucleotide sequence: TGCGCCAGCAGCCAGTTAACAGGGATGGGCGCTGGGGCCAACGTCCTGACTTTC. Residues: CASSQLTGMGAGANVLTF.